The 19 T cell receptor beta chains presented below share a single source sample, sequenced in a study of beta chain features in type 1 diabetes. Expressed TCRB transcripts were sequenced because the entire RNA isolate underwent reverse transcription. Assay: immunoSEQ multiplex PCR; the TCRdb copy retains only in-frame clones and omits some. The table has a few hundred thousand clones, about 15% seen once; the top ten hold roughly 0.035%. Material: naive CD4+ T cells from blood. These receptors were taken from a man aged 30-40 years in good health.

The chain is built from TRBV29-1 and TRBJ1-5; D is ambiguous. The CDR3 runs 12 residues. Trimming pared 5 bases from V and 2 bases from J, leaving 7 bases between. Germline CDR1 reads SQVTM; CDR2 reads ANQGSEA. CDR3 sequence reads: CSVRDGNQPQHF. CDR3 nucleotide sequence: TGCAGCGTTAGGGATGGCAATCAGCCCCAGCATTTT.

This clone has just a few counts. The rearrangement uses TRBV27 and TRBJ1-2; TRBD1 matches 7 bases. The CDR3 consists of 16 residues. Unmatched junction bases numbered 15, after V lost 6 bases and J lost 5 bases. In germline, CDR1 is MNHEY, CDR2 SMNVEV (reference sequence). Here the CDR3 DNA reads TGTGCCAGCAGCAAACCAGGGGGTACCCTAGGGTATGGCTACACCTTC. This encodes CASSKPGGTLGYGYTF.

This clone was counted between two and nine times. CDR3 sequence (DNA): TGTGCCAGCATGAGGGACAACACCGGGGAGCTGTTTTTT. It is translated as CASMRDNTGELFF. The chain recombines TRBV6-1 with TRBJ2-2, with D perhaps assigned TRBD1 or TRBD2 (5 bases each). V lost 7 bases, J lost 2 bases, and 8 bases lay in between. CDR3 length: 13 amino acids. The germline gives CDR1 MNHNS, CDR2 SASEGT.

This clone was found a few times. V is TRBV7-2 and J is TRBJ2-5; D is perhaps TRBD1 or TRBD2 (6 bases each). CDR3 length: 15 residues. Per germline, CDR1 SGHTA and CDR2 FQGNSA. Deletions cut 5 bases from V and 4 bases from J, with 17 bases between. As DNA, the CDR3 is TGTGCCAGCAGCCCGTCATTGGGGGGCAGAGAGACCCAGTACTTC. The encoded protein is CASSPSLGGRETQYF.

Remarks on this clone: In the same sample, other DNA sequences code for this CDR3. The V gene is TRBV9, the J gene TRBJ2-6; D gene uncertain. Trimming removed 2 bases at V and 2 bases at J, with 5 bases between. The CDR3 sequence is 14 residues long. Germline V gives CDR1 SGDLS, CDR2 YYNGEE. The DNA for the CDR3 is TGTGCCAGCAGCGTGGCCCCTGGGGCCAACGTCCTGACTTTC. It yields the protein CASSVAPGANVLTF.

This clone turned up a few times. V and J are TRBV11-3 and TRBJ2-3, with 9 bases aligning to TRBD2. Per the germline V gene, CDR1 is SGHNT and CDR2 is YENEEA. This CDR3 is built from 15 residues. Unmatched junction bases numbered 8, after V lost 5 bases and J lost 5 bases. CDR3 DNA sequence: TGTGCCAGCAGCGTTTTAGCGGGAGTTGAAGATACGCAGTATTTT. Amino acids: CASSVLAGVEDTQYF.

The table lists this clone with a few counts. The genes are TRBV21-1 and TRBJ2-7; TRBD2, the table's D call, lacks a check against the DNA. TRBV21-1 constitutes a pseudogene. This CDR3 comprises 16 residues. The CDR3 coding sequence is TGTGCCAGCAGCAAAGGCGGTGGCGGAAGCTCCTACGAGCAGTACGTC. Its translation is CASSKGGGGSSYEQYV.

V gene TRBV7-2 combines with J gene TRBJ2-7; D is perhaps TRBD2 (6 bases). Germline CDR1 SGHTA, CDR2 FQGNSA. There are 17 residues in the CDR3. With 0 bases removed from V and 1 base from J, the gap between germline ends came to 16 bases. DNA of the CDR3: TGTGCCAGCAGCTTAGCTACCCGCGGGACGGCATCCTACGAGCAGTACTTC. It translates to CASSLATRGTASYEQYF.

This clone was seen a few times. At the DNA level, this CDR3 is encoded by other sequences in the same sample as well. The rearrangement joins TRBV15 to TRBJ2-5; no definite D call. This CDR3 is 13 amino acids long. The germline CDR1 and CDR2 sequences are LNHNV and YYDKDF (reference sequence). Trimming left V 1 base short and J 2 bases short, with 5 bases between. The CDR3 loop reads CATSRAPQETQYF. The CDR3 region has the DNA TGTGCCACCAGCAGAGCTCCACAAGAGACCCAGTACTTC. The full variable domain, in which reference TRBV15 and TRBJ2-5 provide the parts outside the CDR3, is DAMVIQNPRYQVTQFGKPVTLSCSQTLNHNVMYWYQQKSSQAPKLLFHYYDKDFNNEADTPDNFQSRRPNTSFCFLDIRSPGLGDTAMYLCATSRAPQETQYFGPGTRLLVL.

J is TRBJ1-5 and V is TRBV6-5; perhaps TRBD1 as D (5 bases). Trimming took 5 bases from V and 7 from J, leaving 15 bases between them. The V gene's germline CDR1 is MNHEY and CDR2 SVGAGI. This CDR3 has 14 residues. CDR3 bases: TGTGCCAGCAGTATGGACCGGGGCGGACAGCCCCAGCATTTT. This gives the protein CASSMDRGGQPQHF.

The V call is TRBV7-2, the J call TRBJ2-1; the D gene is possibly TRBD1 (6 bases). The CDR3 loop spans 13 amino acids. Germline lookup yields CDR1 SGHTA and CDR2 FQGNSA. V was shortened by 1 base and J by 8 bases, with 9 bases between the two germline ends. The CDR3 DNA reads TGTGCCAGCAGCTTAGATGGGGGCTATGAGCAGTTCTTC. Its protein is CASSLDGGYEQFF. The full variable domain, in which reference TRBV7-2 and TRBJ2-1 provide the parts outside the CDR3, is GAGVSQSPSNKVTEKGKDVELRCDPISGHTALYWYRQSLGQGLEFLIYFQGNSAPDKSGLPSDRFSAERTGGSVSTLTIQRTQQEDSAVYLCASSLDGGYEQFFGPGTRLTVL.

This sequence joins TRBV5-1 and TRBJ2-3; TRBD2 aligns across 9 bases. Per the germline V gene, CDR1 is SGHRS and CDR2 is YFSETQ. The CDR3 loop spans 15 amino acids. V lost 5 bases, J lost 4 bases, and 8 bases stayed unmatched. The DNA of the CDR3 is TGCGCCAGCAGGAGAGTAGCGGGAGCAGCAGATACGCAGTATTTT. Translated, it gives CASRRVAGAADTQYF. Based on the CDR3 plus reference TRBV5-1 and TRBJ2-3, the full variable domain is KAGVTQTPRYLIKTRGQQVTLSCSPISGHRSVSWYQQTPGQGLQFLFEYFSETQRNKGNFPGRFSGRQFSNSRSEMNVSTLELGDSALYLCASRRVAGAADTQYFGPGTRLTVL.

The rearrangement joins TRBV7-2 to TRBJ2-7; 7 positions agree with TRBD2. Germline V gene data show CDR1 as SGHTA and CDR2 as FQGNSA. Germline trimming cut 5 bases from V and 3 bases from J; bases unmatched to any gene: 7. The CDR3 spans 14 residues. In nucleotides, the CDR3 is TGTGCCAGCAGCCCGGTTGCGGGGGACTACGAGCAGTACTTC. Encoded protein: CASSPVAGDYEQYF.

This clone was observed a handful of times. This rearrangement joins TRBV2 to TRBJ2-5; D not resolved. From germline, CDR1 is SNHLY and CDR2 FYNNEI. The CDR3 extends over 11 amino acids. Trimming shortened V by 6 bases and J by 1 base, and 3 bases separated the two germline ends. DNA for the CDR3: TGTGCCAGCAGGGGCCAAGAGACCCAGTACTTC. Residues: CASRGQETQYF.

The chain is built from TRBV4-2 and TRBJ2-3, with D unresolved. V lost 0 bases and J 1 base, leaving 5 bases between the germline ends. Germline V gene sequence: CDR1 LGHNA, CDR2 YNFKEQ. The CDR3 extends over 14 amino acids. CDR3 amino acids: CASSQDPGTDTQYF. For the CDR3, the DNA is TGTGCCAGCAGCCAAGATCCGGGCACAGATACGCAGTATTTT.

The V call is TRBV13, the J call TRBJ1-3; 7 bases match TRBD1. The CDR3 is made up of 14 amino acids. Per germline, CDR1 PRHDT and CDR2 FYEKMQ (reference sequence). V lost 4 bases, J lost 4 bases, and 4 bases stayed unmatched. This CDR3 reads CASSSRDSGNTIYF. The CDR3 DNA is TGTGCCAGCAGCTCCCGGGACAGCGGAAACACCATATATTTT.

The rearrangement uses TRBV19 and TRBJ2-3; 10 bases agree with TRBD1. Trimming cost V 3 bases and J 5 bases; bases outside gene matches: 2. The germline gives CDR1 LNHDA, CDR2 SQIVND (reference sequence). This CDR3 region has 14 residues. CDR3 sequence: CASSIGTGEDTQYF. The CDR3 DNA reads TGTGCCAGTAGTATCGGGACAGGGGAAGATACGCAGTATTTT.

This clone was found a few times. This sequence joins TRBV7-3 and TRBJ2-5; D gene unclear. V shed 1 base and J shed 3 bases, with 12 bases lying between them. This CDR3 comprises 15 residues. Per germline, CDR1 SGHTA and CDR2 FQGTGA. In DNA form, the CDR3 reads TGTGCCAGCAGCTTAATCCCTTCCCCAGAAGAGACCCAGTACTTC. It yields the protein CASSLIPSPEETQYF.

The chain links TRBV7-6 to TRBJ2-7; 10 nucleotides match TRBD1. The CDR3 is made up of 19 amino acids. V shed 4 bases, J shed 3 bases, and the junction held 18 bases outside the gene matches. Germline CDR1 SGHVS, CDR2 FNYEAQ. The CDR3 sequence is CASSSKSGTGDLFVYEQYF. Here the CDR3 DNA reads TGTGCCAGCAGCTCGAAGTCCGGGACAGGGGATTTATTTGTCTACGAGCAGTACTTC.